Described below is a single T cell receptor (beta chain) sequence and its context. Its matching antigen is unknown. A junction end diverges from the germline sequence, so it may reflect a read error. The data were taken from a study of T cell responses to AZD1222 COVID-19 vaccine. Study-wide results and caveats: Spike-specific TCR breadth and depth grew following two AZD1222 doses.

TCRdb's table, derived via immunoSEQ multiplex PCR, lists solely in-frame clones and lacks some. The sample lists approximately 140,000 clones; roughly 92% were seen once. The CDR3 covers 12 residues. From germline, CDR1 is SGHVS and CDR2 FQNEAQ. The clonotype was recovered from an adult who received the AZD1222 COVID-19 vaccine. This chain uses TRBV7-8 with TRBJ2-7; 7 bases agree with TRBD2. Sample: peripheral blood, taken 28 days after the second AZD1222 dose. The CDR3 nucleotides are TGTGCCAGCAGCTTCCGGGGGGACCCGATTATCTTC. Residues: CASSFRGDPIIF.